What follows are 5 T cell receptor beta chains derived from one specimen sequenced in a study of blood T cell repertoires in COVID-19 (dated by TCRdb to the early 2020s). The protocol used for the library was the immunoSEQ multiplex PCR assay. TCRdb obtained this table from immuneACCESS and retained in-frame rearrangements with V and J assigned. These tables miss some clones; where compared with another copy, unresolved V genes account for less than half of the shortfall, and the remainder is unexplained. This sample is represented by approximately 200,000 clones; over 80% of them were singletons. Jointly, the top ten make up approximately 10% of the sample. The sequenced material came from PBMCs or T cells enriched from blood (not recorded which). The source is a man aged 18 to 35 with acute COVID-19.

CDR3: CASSAGTDYGYTF. CDR3 coding DNA: TGTGCCAGCAGCGCAGGGACAGACTATGGCTACACCTTC. This chain links TRBV2 with TRBJ1-2; TRBD1 aligns across 7 bases. J lost 3 bases, V lost 6 bases, and 4 bases had no gene match. CDR1 SNHLY and CDR2 FYNNEI come from the germline V gene. This CDR3 has 13 residues.

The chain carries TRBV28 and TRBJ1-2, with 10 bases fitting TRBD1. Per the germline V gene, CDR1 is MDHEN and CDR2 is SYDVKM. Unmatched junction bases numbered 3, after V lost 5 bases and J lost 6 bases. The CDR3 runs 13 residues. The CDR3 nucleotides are TGTGCCAGCAGTCTTGGGACAGGGGATGGCTACACCTTC. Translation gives CASSLGTGDGYTF.

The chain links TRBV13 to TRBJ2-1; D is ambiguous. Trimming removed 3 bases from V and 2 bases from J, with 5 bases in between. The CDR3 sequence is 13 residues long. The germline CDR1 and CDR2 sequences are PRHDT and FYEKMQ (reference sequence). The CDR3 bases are TGTGCCAGCAGCTTGGTAGCCTACAATGAGCAGTTCTTC. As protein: CASSLVAYNEQFF.

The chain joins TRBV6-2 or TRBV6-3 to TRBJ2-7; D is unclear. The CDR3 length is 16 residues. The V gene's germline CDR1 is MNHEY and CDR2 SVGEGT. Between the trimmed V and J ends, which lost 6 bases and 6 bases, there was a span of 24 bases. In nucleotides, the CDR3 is TGTGCCAGCAGCTCTTTAGAGTCTAGATCGGTTGTCGAGCAGTACTTC. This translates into CASSSLESRSVVEQYF.

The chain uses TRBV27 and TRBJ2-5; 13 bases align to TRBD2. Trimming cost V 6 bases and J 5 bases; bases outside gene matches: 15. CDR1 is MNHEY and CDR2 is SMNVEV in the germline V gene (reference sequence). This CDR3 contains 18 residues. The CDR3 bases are TGTGCCAGCAGCCAATTCGGGACTAGCGGGATGGGTTGGGAGACCCAGTACTTC. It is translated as CASSQFGTSGMGWETQYF.